These 24 T cell receptor beta chains were all obtained from the same sample, sequenced in a study of Graves' ophthalmopathy and Graves' hyperthyroidism. Amplification from RNA transcripts yielded the TCR beta CDR3 regions. HTBI primers were used in a first-round RT-PCR, which preceded a second-round multiplex PCR. TCRdb redid the calling of the multiplex PCR reads with MiXCR, one entry per CDR3 protein. The sample lists 400,000 to 450,000 distinct CDR3 sequences, more than 20% occurring once. Sequencing used peripheral blood. Receptors were obtained from a woman younger than 35 with stable Graves' hyperthyroidism.

This clonotype was observed many times. The rearrangement links TRBV6-2 or TRBV6-3 to TRBJ1-1; 9 bases are a match to TRBD1. Germline assignment: CDR1 MNHEY and CDR2 SVGEGT. The CDR3 totals 16 residues. V dropped 4 bases and J dropped 5; count of bases not matched to a gene: 11. Here the CDR3 reads CASSFGNRGLRTEAFF. The CDR3 nucleotides are TGTGCCAGCAGTTTTGGGAACAGGGGGCTGAGGACTGAAGCTTTCTTT.

Ten or more counts support this clonotype. The chain is built from TRBV28 and TRBJ2-2; TRBD2 might be the D (6 bases). The CDR3 has 13 amino acids. Germline V CDR1 and CDR2: MDHEN, SYDVKM. V lost 2 bases to trimming and J lost 9 bases, with 10 bases between them. The CDR3 is CASSLSGFRELFF. Written as DNA, the CDR3 is TGTGCCAGCAGTTTAAGCGGGTTCCGGGAGCTGTTTTTT. The entire variable domain, with the rest obtained from reference TRBV28 and TRBJ2-2, is as follows: DVKVTQSSRYLVKRTGEKVFLECVQDMDHENMFWYRQDPGLGLRLIYFSYDVKMKEKGDIPEGYSVSREKKERFSLILESASTNQTSMYLCASSLSGFRELFFGEGSRLTVL.

In its sample, this clonotype was seen many times. The chain carries TRBV7-8 and TRBJ1-1; 8 positions match TRBD1. The CDR3 sequence is 15 residues long. The V gene's germline CDR1 is SGHVS and CDR2 FQNEAQ. V was pared by 6 bases and J by 3 bases, with 9 bases of the junction left unmatched. Here the CDR3 reads CASSRTGGWDTEAFF. Written as DNA, the CDR3 is TGTGCCAGCAGTCGTACAGGGGGGTGGGACACTGAAGCTTTCTTT.

In its sample, this clonotype was seen many times. This chain joins TRBV6-2 or TRBV6-3 and TRBJ2-7, with D possibly TRBD2 on 6 matching bases. Germline lookup yields CDR1 MNHEY and CDR2 SVGEGT. CDR3 size: 14 residues. V was shortened by 6 bases and J by 0 bases, with 12 bases between the two germline ends. This chain's CDR3 is CASRPGRDSYEQYF. CDR3 sequence (DNA): TGTGCCAGCAGACCCGGGCGGGACTCCTACGAGCAGTACTTC.

There are many counts of this clonotype. J is TRBJ2-5 and V is TRBV11-2; 14 positions agree with TRBD2. CDR3 length: 17 residues. The V segment lost 5 bases and the J segment 5 bases; nucleotides outside the gene matches: 10. Germline V gene lookup returns CDR1 SGHAT and CDR2 FQNNGV. CDR3 nucleotide sequence: TGTGCCAGCAGCCCCACGGGACTAGCGGGAGAGCACGAGACCCAGTACTTC. It encodes CASSPTGLAGEHETQYF.

In its sample, this clonotype was seen many times. The chain uses TRBV5-1 and TRBJ2-7; D is uncertain. The CDR3 length is 12 residues. Germline V gene sequence: CDR1 SGHRS, CDR2 YFSETQ. The ends were cut back, 4 bases at V and 3 bases at J, with 8 bases in the middle. CDR3 nucleotide sequence: TGCGCCAGCAGCAAAAACAGCTACGAGCAGTACTTC. Protein product: CASSKNSYEQYF.

The sample holds many counts of this clonotype. The chain uses TRBV20-1 and TRBJ2-7, with 10 bases fitting TRBD2. V lost 2 bases, J lost 4 bases, and 5 bases stayed unmatched. Germline CDR1 and CDR2: DFQATT and SNEGSKA (reference sequence). The CDR3 runs to 14 residues. The CDR3 coding sequence is TGCAGTGCTAGAACAGGACTAGCGGCGTACGAGCAGTACTTC. It codes for CSARTGLAAYEQYF.

The genes are TRBV3-1 and TRBJ2-7; 7 bases match TRBD1. J gave up 5 bases and V 4 bases, and 11 bases lay outside the gene matches. Per the germline V gene, CDR1 is LGHDT and CDR2 is YNNKEL (reference sequence). The CDR3 sequence is 15 residues long. The CDR3 region is CASSLFPGQSNEQYF. For the CDR3, the DNA is TGTGCCAGCAGCCTTTTCCCGGGACAGAGTAACGAGCAGTACTTC.

This clonotype has a count of ten or more. J is TRBJ2-5 and V is TRBV28, with 7 bases matching TRBD1. Trimming removed 5 bases from V and 1 base from J; junction bases left unmatched: 10. This CDR3 has 16 residues. The germline gives CDR1 MDHEN, CDR2 SYDVKM. In DNA form, the CDR3 reads TGTGCCAGCAGTCCCCCGGACAGGCAAGGCCAAGAGACCCAGTACTTC. This codes for CASSPPDRQGQETQYF.

This clonotype occurred a few times. This chain connects TRBV3-1 to TRBJ2-5, with D hard to call. Germline V lookup: CDR1 LGHDT, CDR2 YNNKEL (reference sequence). The CDR3 has 14 residues. V gave up 1 base and J gave up 5 bases, with 11 bases separating them. The CDR3 here is CASSQAALLETQYF. DNA of the CDR3: TGTGCCAGCAGCCAAGCCGCCTTGTTGGAGACCCAGTACTTC.

Many counts were recorded for this clonotype. The rearrangement joins TRBV24-1 to TRBJ2-2; D may be TRBD2 (6 bases). The V gene's germline CDR1 is KGHDR and CDR2 SFDVKD. This CDR3 comprises 16 residues. V lost 0 bases and J 1 base, leaving 8 bases between the germline ends. The CDR3 DNA is TGTGCCACCAGTGATTTGTGGCGGGGGAACACCGGGGAGCTGTTTTTT. Translation: CATSDLWRGNTGELFF.

The chain joins TRBV11-2 to TRBJ2-7, with D maybe TRBD2 (5 bases). Trimming stripped 1 base from V and 2 bases from J, with 9 bases between. This CDR3 is 14 amino acids long. Germline V gene lookup returns CDR1 SGHAT and CDR2 FQNNGV. The CDR3 here is CASSLGTHTYEQYF. CDR3 sequence (DNA): TGTGCCAGCAGCTTAGGGACTCATACCTACGAGCAGTACTTC.

This chain uses TRBV15 with TRBJ1-5; D is unresolved. Germline CDR1 is LNHNV and CDR2 is YYDKDF (reference sequence). This CDR3 region has 15 residues. The V gene lost 1 base and the J gene lost 3 bases, with 10 bases spanning the gap. The CDR3 reads CATSRAEGFNQPQHF. In nucleotides, the CDR3 is TGTGCCACCAGCAGAGCGGAGGGTTTCAATCAGCCCCAGCATTTT.

Many counts were recorded for this clonotype. The junction departs from the called germline gene at one end, perhaps through a read error. The chain employs TRBV7-8 and TRBJ2-7, with TRBD1 as a possible D gene (5 bases). The CDR3 is 13 residues long. The V gene's germline CDR1 is SGHVS and CDR2 FQNEAQ. CDR3 in amino acids: CASSIRQFYKQYF. Written as DNA, the CDR3 is TGTGCCAGCAGCATCAGACAGTTCTACAAGCAGTACTTC. The variable domain in full, completed from reference TRBV7-8 and TRBJ2-7, reads GAGVSQSPRYKVAKRGQDVALRCDPISGHVSLFWYQQALGQGPEFLTYFQNEAQLDKSGLPSDRFFAERPEGSVSTLKIQRTQQEDSAVYLCASSIRQFYKQYFGPGTRLTVT.

The CDR3 DNA reads as TGTGCCAGCAGTGACGGACGGTTGAACACTGAAGCTTTCTTT. This sequence encodes CASSDGRLNTEAFF. The chain links TRBV6-1 to TRBJ1-1; D gene ambiguous. The CDR3 totals 14 residues. Germline assignment: CDR1 MNHNS and CDR2 SASEGT. The V end was cut by 3 bases, the J end by 0 bases, with 8 bases between.

This clonotype turned up a few times. V gene TRBV29-1 combines with J gene TRBJ2-4; 14 bases map to TRBD2. CDR3 size: 18 residues. Germline V gene lookup returns CDR1 SQVTM and CDR2 ANQGSEA. V gave up 6 bases and J gave up 3 bases; unmatched junction bases: 13. CDR3 coding DNA: TGCAGCGTGGCCGGGACTAGCGGGAGTAGGATGGGCAAAAACATTCAGTACTTC. Translation gives CSVAGTSGSRMGKNIQYF. Full variable domain (outside the CDR3, taken from reference TRBV29-1 and TRBJ2-4): SAVISQKPSRDICQRGTSLTIQCQVDSQVTMMFWYRQQPGQSLTLIATANQGSEATYESGFVIDKFPISRPNLTFSTLTVSNMSPEDSSIYLCSVAGTSGSRMGKNIQYFGAGTRLSVL.

This clonotype was picked up many times. V and J are TRBV20-1 and TRBJ1-3, with a tentative D call TRBD1 (6 bases). Germline V lookup: CDR1 DFQATT, CDR2 SNEGSKA (reference sequence). Trimming stripped 2 bases from V and 1 base from J, with 15 bases between. CDR3 length equals 16 residues. The CDR3 loop is CSARLPGVLSGNTIYF. In DNA form, the CDR3 reads TGCAGTGCTAGACTGCCAGGGGTCTTGTCTGGAAACACCATATATTTT.

In its sample, this clonotype was seen many times. This chain joins TRBV6-1 and TRBJ2-7; D is possibly TRBD1 (5 bases). Germline loops: CDR1 MNHNS, CDR2 SASEGT. The CDR3 is made up of 15 amino acids. V was pared by 6 bases and J by 3 bases, with 18 bases between. The CDR3 reads CASSLKLDKYYEQYF. The DNA for the CDR3 is TGTGCCAGCAGCCTAAAGTTGGACAAATACTACGAGCAGTACTTC.

This clonotype came up many times. The chain links TRBV18 to TRBJ1-2; tentative D call: TRBD1 (6 bases). V lost 1 base, J lost 8 bases, and 14 bases lay in between. This CDR3 has 14 residues. The germline gives CDR1 KGHSH, CDR2 LQKENI. CDR3 protein: CASSPLAGAEGYTF. As DNA, the CDR3 is TGTGCCAGCTCACCACTTGCAGGGGCCGAGGGCTACACCTTC.

This clonotype was detected many times. The rearrangement joins TRBV20-1 to TRBJ2-2; possibly TRBD1 for D (6 bases). From germline, CDR1 is DFQATT and CDR2 SNEGSKA (reference sequence). Trimming pared 0 bases from V and 7 bases from J, leaving 12 bases between. The CDR3 is made up of 14 amino acids. CDR3 in DNA: TGCAGTGCTAGAGAGCCAGGGGTTGTCGGGGAGCTGTTTTTT. It specifies CSAREPGVVGELFF.

The chain links TRBV25-1 to TRBJ2-5; possibly TRBD1 or TRBD2 for D (5 bases each). Trimming removed 0 bases from V and 4 bases from J, with 9 bases in between. The germline V gene has CDR1 MGHDK and CDR2 SYGVNS. The CDR3 length is 14 residues. CDR3 residues: CASSEYGGRETQYF. DNA for the CDR3: TGTGCCAGCAGTGAATATGGGGGAAGAGAGACCCAGTACTTC. Full variable domain (remainder filled in from reference TRBV25-1 and TRBJ2-5): EADIYQTPRYLVIGTGKKITLECSQTMGHDKMYWYQQDPGMELHLIHYSYGVNSTEKGDLSSESTVSRIRTEHFPLTLESARPSHTSQYLCASSEYGGRETQYFGPGTRLLVL.

This clonotype was counted ten times or more. This chain joins TRBV12-3 or TRBV12-4 and TRBJ1-3; a weak D match, TRBD1 (5 bases). This CDR3 comprises 14 residues. The ends were cut back, 6 bases at V and 8 bases at J, with 17 bases in the middle. CDR3 residues: CASRQGAGGDTIYF. For the CDR3, the DNA is TGTGCCAGCAGGCAGGGAGCCGGTGGGGACACCATATATTTT.

This clonotype was seen at least ten times. The CDR3 sequence is CASSPSGLAGVIYEQYF. The CDR3 DNA sequence: TGTGCCAGCAGCCCTTCCGGACTAGCGGGAGTGATTTACGAGCAGTACTTC. The chain employs TRBV9 and TRBJ2-7; 13 bases are shared with TRBD2. V dropped 4 bases and J dropped 4; count of bases not matched to a gene: 11. The CDR3 consists of 17 residues. The germline gives CDR1 SGDLS, CDR2 YYNGEE. The entire variable domain, with the rest obtained from reference TRBV9 and TRBJ2-7, is as follows: DSGVTQTPKHLITATGQRVTLRCSPRSGDLSVYWYQQSLDQGLQFLIQYYNGEERAKGNILERFSAQQFPDLHSELNLSSLELGDSALYFCASSPSGLAGVIYEQYFGPGTRLTVT.

This chain uses TRBV11-2 with TRBJ2-5, with 13 bases matching TRBD2. The CDR3 consists of 15 residues. Germline loops: CDR1 SGHAT, CDR2 FQNNGV. The V gene end was trimmed by 3 bases and the J gene end by 7 bases; junction bases not matched to a gene: 5. CDR3 in DNA: TGTGCCAGCAGCTTGGCTGGACTAGCGGGAGTGACCCAGTACTTC. Residues: CASSLAGLAGVTQYF.